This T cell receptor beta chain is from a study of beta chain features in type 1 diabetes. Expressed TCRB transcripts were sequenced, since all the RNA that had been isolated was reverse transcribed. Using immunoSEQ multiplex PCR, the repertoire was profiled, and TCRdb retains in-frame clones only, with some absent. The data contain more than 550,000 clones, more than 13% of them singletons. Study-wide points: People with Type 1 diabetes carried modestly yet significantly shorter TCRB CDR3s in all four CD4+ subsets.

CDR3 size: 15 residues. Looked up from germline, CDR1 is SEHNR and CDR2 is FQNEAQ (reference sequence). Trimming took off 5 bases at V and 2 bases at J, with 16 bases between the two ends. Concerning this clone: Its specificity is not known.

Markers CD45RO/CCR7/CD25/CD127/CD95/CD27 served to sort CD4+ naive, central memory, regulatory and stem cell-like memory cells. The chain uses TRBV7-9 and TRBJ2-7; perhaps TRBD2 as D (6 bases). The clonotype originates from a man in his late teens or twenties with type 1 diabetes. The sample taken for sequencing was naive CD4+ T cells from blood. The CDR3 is CASSLRGNGAYEQYF. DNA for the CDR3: TGTGCCAGCAGCCTTCGGGGGAACGGGGCCTACGAGCAGTACTTC. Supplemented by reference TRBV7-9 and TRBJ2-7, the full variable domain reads DTGVSQNPRHKITKRGQNVTFRCDPISEHNRLYWYRQTLGQGPEFLTYFQNEAQLEKSRLLSDRFSAERPKGSFSTLEIQRTEQGDSAMYLCASSLRGNGAYEQYFGPGTRLTVT.